The present T cell receptor (beta chain) was sequenced within a study of cytomegalovirus exposure and HLA in healthy donors. As concerns this clone: No antigen is known for it.

Germline V CDR1 and CDR2: WNHNN, SYGVQD (reference sequence). The CDR3 is 13 amino acids. The trim removed 5 bases at V and 9 bases at J, leaving 9 bases unmatched. PCR involved 60 Vbeta and 13 Jbeta primers. Profiled with immunoSEQ multiplex PCR; TCRdb holds only in-frame clones, not every one. The sample records under 200,000 clones, 82% being singletons. Study results and caveats: More clonal expansion characterized HLA-associated TCR beta chains than equally common others in a later analysis. As was reported, the HLA-A and HLA-B alleles of most subjects were accurately predicted from TCR beta sequences. Data from an earlier analysis indicated that most TCR beta V segments were productive either about 87% or about 30% of the time. A missense variant in DCLRE1C was later tied to TCR beta V- and J-gene trimming.

The receptor comes from a girl under 18 in good health and CMV-seropositive. This sequence joins TRBV10-1 and TRBJ2-5; TRBD1 matches 7 bases. The sample taken for sequencing was PBMCs. CDR3 protein: CASSPPGGTAQYF. CDR3 in DNA: TGCGCCAGCAGTCCTCCAGGGGGTACGGCCCAGTACTTC.